The 9 T cell receptor beta chains given below trace back to one sample, sequenced in a study of neoadjuvant anti-PD-1 for oral cavity cancer. Only in-frame clones appear in the TCRdb table, and some are missing; sequencing was by immunoSEQ multiplex PCR. The top ten clones hold less than 3.5% of a sample with 12,000 to 15,000 clones, 50% to 70% of them seen once. This specimen consisted of PBMCs, obtained before nivolumab (anti-PD-1) treatment. These receptors all stem from a person aged 35-79 years with oral cavity squamous cell carcinoma.

The chain links TRBV5-6 to TRBJ2-7; 10 bases are shared with TRBD2. The germline gives CDR1 SGHDT, CDR2 YYEEEE. The CDR3 loop spans 14 amino acids. Unmatched junction bases numbered 3, after V lost 2 bases and J lost 4 bases. CDR3 residues: CASSFGTSVYEQYF. The CDR3, as DNA: TGTGCCAGCAGCTTCGGGACTAGCGTTTACGAGCAGTACTTC.

The chain employs TRBV7-9 and TRBJ2-1; no clear D. CDR1 is SEHNR, CDR2 FQNEAQ, per germline (reference sequence). CDR3 length: 15 residues. V lost 1 base to trimming and J lost 5 bases, with 12 bases between them. The CDR3 nucleotides are TGTGCCAGCAGCTTAGGAAGTGGCGGTAACAATGAGCAGTTCTTC. Translated, it gives CASSLGSGGNNEQFF. Full variable domain (outside the CDR3, taken from reference TRBV7-9 and TRBJ2-1): DTGVSQNPRHKITKRGQNVTFRCDPISEHNRLYWYRQTLGQGPEFLTYFQNEAQLEKSRLLSDRFSAERPKGSFSTLEIQRTEQGDSAMYLCASSLGSGGNNEQFFGPGTRLTVL.

This clone has just a few counts. V gene TRBV7-3 combines with J gene TRBJ2-2, with a tentative D call TRBD1 (6 bases). Germline V CDR1 and CDR2: SGHTA, FQGTGA. Trimming took 5 bases from V and 0 from J, leaving 13 bases between them. The CDR3 totals 16 residues. The CDR3 sequence is CASSPGQLTNTGELFF. For the CDR3, the DNA is TGTGCCAGCAGCCCTGGACAGTTGACGAACACCGGGGAGCTGTTTTTT.

In its sample, this clone was seen a few times. This chain links TRBV5-4 with TRBJ2-3, with TRBD2 matching over 12 bases. V trimming: 4 bases; J trimming: 2 bases; junction bases outside the gene matches: 5. Germline CDR1 is SGHNT and CDR2 is YYREEE (reference sequence). The CDR3 length is 16 residues. The CDR3 spells CASSAASGRATDTQYF. The CDR3 region has the DNA TGTGCCAGCAGCGCGGCTAGCGGGAGGGCCACAGATACGCAGTATTTT.

The chain couples TRBV5-1 to TRBJ2-1; possible D gene TRBD2, 5 bases. The CDR3 has 15 residues. The V end lost 2 bases, the J end lost 1 base, and 10 bases lay between the germline ends. The germline gives CDR1 SGHRS, CDR2 YFSETQ. Here the CDR3 reads CASSLTGESYNEQFF. DNA of the CDR3: TGCGCCAGCAGCTTAACCGGGGAGTCCTACAATGAGCAGTTCTTC.

This sequence joins TRBV6-1 and TRBJ2-7, with D possibly being TRBD1 or TRBD2 (5 bases each). The CDR3 consists of 15 residues. Trimming removed 2 bases from V and 0 bases from J, with 11 bases in between. Germline V lookup: CDR1 MNHNS, CDR2 SASEGT. CDR3 in amino acids: CASSEPGTGSYEQYF. Here the CDR3 DNA reads TGTGCCAGCAGTGAACCCGGGACGGGCTCCTACGAGCAGTACTTC.

This chain connects TRBV4-1 to TRBJ2-3; D unclear. Germline V gives CDR1 MGHRA, CDR2 YSYEKL. The germline V and J ends were trimmed by 0 bases and 11 bases, with 3 bases remaining between them. This CDR3 is built from 10 residues. CDR3 sequence (DNA): TGCGCCAGCAGCCAAGATGGGCAGTATTTT. This sequence encodes CASSQDGQYF.

This sequence joins TRBV27 and TRBJ1-1; maybe TRBD1 (5 bases). Germline V gene sequence: CDR1 MNHEY, CDR2 SMNVEV (reference sequence). CDR3 length: 13 residues. With 3 bases removed from V and 8 bases from J, the gap between germline ends came to 13 bases. This CDR3 is CASSFGAGLEAFF. For the CDR3, the DNA is TGTGCCAGCAGTTTTGGGGCAGGGCTCGAAGCTTTCTTT.

The chain links TRBV5-4 to TRBJ2-7; either TRBD1 or TRBD2 may fit D (5 bases each). This CDR3 has 15 amino acids. Trimming pared 4 bases from V and 2 bases from J, leaving 16 bases between. Germline V gives CDR1 SGHNT, CDR2 YYREEE (reference sequence). This CDR3 reads CASSRSGQATYEQYF. The CDR3 nucleotides read TGTGCCAGCAGCCGGAGCGGACAAGCTACCTACGAGCAGTACTTC. The full variable domain, its missing parts supplied by reference TRBV5-4 and TRBJ2-7, is ETGVTQSPTHLIKTRGQQVTLRCSSQSGHNTVSWYQQALGQGPQFIFQYYREEENGRGNFPPRFSGLQFPNYSSELNVNALELDDSALYLCASSRSGQATYEQYFGPGTRLTVT.